This T cell receptor beta chain was recorded in a study of OX40 agonist ivuxolimab in advanced cancers. Overall study findings and caveats: At 0.1 to 3.0 mg/kg and by week 6, clonal expansion occurred in CD4+ and CD8+ blood T cells.

Of note for this clone: Its specificity is unknown.

The protocol was immunoSEQ multiplex PCR, while the TCRdb copy is restricted to in-frame clones and leaves out a portion. The sample lists approximately 49,000 clones; approximately 84% were seen once. Anyone with autoimmune disease history or systemic immunosuppression was excluded. V lost 5 bases, J lost 4 bases, and 8 bases lay in between. Germline V gives CDR1 MDHEN, CDR2 SYDVKM. CDR3 size: 13 residues. The chain recombines TRBV28 with TRBJ2-2; the D call may be TRBD1 or TRBD2 (6 bases each). The sequence came from an adult with an advanced solid tumor such as melanoma, head and neck, liver or kidney cancer. The source was CD4+ or CD8+ T cells sorted from blood, collected in a trial of the OX40 agonist ivuxolimab. The CDR3 coding sequence is TGTGCCAGCAGTAAGGGGGGCACCGGGGAGCTGTTTTTT. Protein product: CASSKGGTGELFF. Full variable domain (rest looked up from reference TRBV28 and TRBJ2-2): DVKVTQSSRYLVKRTGEKVFLECVQDMDHENMFWYRQDPGLGLRLIYFSYDVKMKEKGDIPEGYSVSREKKERFSLILESASTNQTSMYLCASSKGGTGELFFGEGSRLTVL.